This T cell receptor (beta chain) was observed in a study of T cell responses to AZD1222 COVID-19 vaccine. Study results and caveats: Females made up more of the donors, who were largely white British, and clonal diversity may have come out too low.

Researchers grouped second doses given at about 4 or about 12 weeks into one pool. Turning to this clone: Its antigen is unknown.

Assay used: immunoSEQ multiplex PCR; TCRdb lists only in-frame clones, some missing. The table has approximately 300,000 clones, approximately 94% seen once; the top ten hold less than 0.65%. Sample: peripheral blood, taken 28 days after the second AZD1222 dose. This TCR was sampled from an adult who received the AZD1222 COVID-19 vaccine.

CDR3 bases: TGTGCCAGCACCGAGCCATTCGGGAGCGGGCAGTACTTC. Translated: CASTEPFGSGQYF. V usage is TRBV25-1 and J usage is TRBJ2-7, with TRBD2 as a possible D gene (6 bases). The CDR3 extends over 13 amino acids. Trimming stripped 7 bases from V and 9 bases from J, with 19 bases between. Germline CDR1 reads MGHDK; CDR2 reads SYGVNS.